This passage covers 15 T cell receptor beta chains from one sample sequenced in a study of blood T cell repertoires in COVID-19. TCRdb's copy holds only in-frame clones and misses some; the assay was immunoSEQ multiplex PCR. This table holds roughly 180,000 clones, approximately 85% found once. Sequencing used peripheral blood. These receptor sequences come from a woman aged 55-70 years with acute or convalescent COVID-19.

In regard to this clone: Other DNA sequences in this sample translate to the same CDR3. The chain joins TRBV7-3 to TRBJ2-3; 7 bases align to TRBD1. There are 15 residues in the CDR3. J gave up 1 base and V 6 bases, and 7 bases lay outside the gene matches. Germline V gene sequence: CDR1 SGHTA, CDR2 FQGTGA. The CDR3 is CASSLTGAGTDTQYF. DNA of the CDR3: TGTGCCAGCAGTCTTACAGGGGCTGGCACAGATACGCAGTATTTT.

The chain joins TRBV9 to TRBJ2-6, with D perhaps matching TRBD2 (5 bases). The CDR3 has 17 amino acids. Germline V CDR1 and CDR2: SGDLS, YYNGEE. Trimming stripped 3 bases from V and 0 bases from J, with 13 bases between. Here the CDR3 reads CASSGTSGSSGANVLTF. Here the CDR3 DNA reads TGTGCCAGCAGCGGCACTTCGGGGAGCTCTGGGGCCAACGTCCTGACTTTC.

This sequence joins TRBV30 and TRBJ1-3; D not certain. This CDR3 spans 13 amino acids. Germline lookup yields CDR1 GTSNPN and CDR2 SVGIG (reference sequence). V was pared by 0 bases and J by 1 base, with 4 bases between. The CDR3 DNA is TGTGCCTGGAGTGTATCGTCTGGAAACACCATATATTTT. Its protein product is CAWSVSSGNTIYF.

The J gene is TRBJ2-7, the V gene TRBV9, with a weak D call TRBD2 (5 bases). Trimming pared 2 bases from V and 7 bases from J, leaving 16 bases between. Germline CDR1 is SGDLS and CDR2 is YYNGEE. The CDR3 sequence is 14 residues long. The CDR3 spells CASSVGVIPGEQYF. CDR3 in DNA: TGTGCCAGCAGCGTCGGGGTGATCCCGGGGGAGCAGTACTTC.

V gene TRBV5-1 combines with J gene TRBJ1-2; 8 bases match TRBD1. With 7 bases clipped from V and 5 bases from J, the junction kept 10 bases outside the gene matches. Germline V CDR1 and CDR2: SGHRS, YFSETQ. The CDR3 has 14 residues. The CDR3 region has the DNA TGCGCCAGCCAGACTGGACAGGGAGAATATGGCTACACCTTC. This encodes CASQTGQGEYGYTF.

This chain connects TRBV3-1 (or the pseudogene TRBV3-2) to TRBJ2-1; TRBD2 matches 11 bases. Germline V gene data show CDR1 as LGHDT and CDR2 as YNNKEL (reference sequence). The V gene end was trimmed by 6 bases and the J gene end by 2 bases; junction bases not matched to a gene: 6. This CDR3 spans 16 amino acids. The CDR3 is CASRRTSGLTYNEQFF. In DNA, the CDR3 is TGTGCCAGCAGGCGGACTAGCGGGCTGACCTACAATGAGCAGTTCTTC.

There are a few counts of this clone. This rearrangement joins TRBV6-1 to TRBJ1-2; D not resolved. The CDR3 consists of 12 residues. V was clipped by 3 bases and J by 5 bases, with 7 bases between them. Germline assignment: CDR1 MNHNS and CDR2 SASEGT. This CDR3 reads CASSDAHYGYTF. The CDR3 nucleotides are TGTGCCAGCAGTGACGCGCATTATGGCTACACCTTC.

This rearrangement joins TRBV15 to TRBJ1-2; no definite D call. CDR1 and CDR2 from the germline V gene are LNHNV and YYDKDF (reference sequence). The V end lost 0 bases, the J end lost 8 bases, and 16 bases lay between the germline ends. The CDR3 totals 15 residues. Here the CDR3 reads CATSRDQEAVNGYTF. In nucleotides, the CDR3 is TGTGCCACCAGCAGAGATCAGGAGGCAGTGAACGGCTACACCTTC.

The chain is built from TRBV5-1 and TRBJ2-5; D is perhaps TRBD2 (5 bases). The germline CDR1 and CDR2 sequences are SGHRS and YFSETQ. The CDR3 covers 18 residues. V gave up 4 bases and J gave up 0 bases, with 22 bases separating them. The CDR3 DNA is TGCGCCAGCAGCCTCACAAGGACTGGATCACTGTACCAAGAGACCCAGTACTTC. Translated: CASSLTRTGSLYQETQYF.

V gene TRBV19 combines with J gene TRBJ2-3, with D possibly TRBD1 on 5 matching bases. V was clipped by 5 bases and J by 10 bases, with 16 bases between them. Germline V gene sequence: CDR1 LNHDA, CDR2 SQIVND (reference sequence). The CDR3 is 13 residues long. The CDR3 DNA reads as TGTGCCAGTAGTGGGGCCCAAGGTTACTCGCAGTATTTT. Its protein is CASSGAQGYSQYF.

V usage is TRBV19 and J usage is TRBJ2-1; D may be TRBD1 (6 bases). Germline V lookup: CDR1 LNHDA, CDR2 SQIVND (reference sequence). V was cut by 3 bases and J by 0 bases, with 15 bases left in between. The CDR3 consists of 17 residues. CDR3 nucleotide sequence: TGTGCCAGTAGTATTTTCGTCACAGGGAGCTCCTACAATGAGCAGTTCTTC. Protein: CASSIFVTGSSYNEQFF.

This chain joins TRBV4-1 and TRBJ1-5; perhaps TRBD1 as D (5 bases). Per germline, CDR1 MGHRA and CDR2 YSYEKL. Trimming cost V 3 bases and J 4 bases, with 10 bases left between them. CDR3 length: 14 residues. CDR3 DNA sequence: TGCGCCAGCAGCCAGAGACAGCTGAATCAGCCCCAGCATTTT. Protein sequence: CASSQRQLNQPQHF.

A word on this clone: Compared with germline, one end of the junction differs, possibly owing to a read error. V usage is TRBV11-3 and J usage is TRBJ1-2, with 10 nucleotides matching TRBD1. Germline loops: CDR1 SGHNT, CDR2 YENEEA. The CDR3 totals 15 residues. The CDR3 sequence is CASSVETGGDYGYTF. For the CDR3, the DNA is TGTGCCAGCAGCGTAGAGACAGGGGGCGACTATGGCTACACCTTC.

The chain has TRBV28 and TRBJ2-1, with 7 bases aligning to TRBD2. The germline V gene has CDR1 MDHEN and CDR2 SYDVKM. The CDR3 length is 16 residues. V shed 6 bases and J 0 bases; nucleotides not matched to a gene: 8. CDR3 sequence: CASRKEGGGSYNEQFF. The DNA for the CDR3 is TGTGCCAGCAGAAAAGAGGGCGGGGGCTCCTACAATGAGCAGTTCTTC.

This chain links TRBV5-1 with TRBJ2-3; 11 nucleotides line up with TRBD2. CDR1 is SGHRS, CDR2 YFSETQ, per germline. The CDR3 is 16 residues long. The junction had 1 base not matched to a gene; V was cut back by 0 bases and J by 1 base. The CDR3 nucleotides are TGCGCCAGCAGCTTGGTACTAGCGGGGGGCACAGATACGCAGTATTTT. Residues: CASSLVLAGGTDTQYF.